The clone carrying this T cell receptor (beta chain) has ten or more counts. The sample is drawn from a study of T cells after yellow fever vaccination. Via MiXCR, TCRdb re-called the 5' RACE reads, giving one row per CDR3 protein. Of over 150,000 distinct CDR3 sequences listed, about 6.2% were seen once; the top ten hold 2.9%. CDR1 SGHDT and CDR2 YYEEEE come from the germline V gene. This CDR3 comprises 14 residues. The V gene lost 0 bases and the J gene lost 9 bases, with 10 bases spanning the gap. Sequencing was performed on CD4+ T cells sorted from PBMCs, taken on the day of the first yellow fever vaccination. V and J are TRBV5-6 and TRBJ1-6; perhaps TRBD1 as D (5 bases). The clonotype originates from a man in his late teens or twenties who received the YFV17D yellow fever vaccine. The CDR3 here is CASSLGLGGSPLHF. The DNA for the CDR3 is TGTGCCAGCAGCTTGGGTCTTGGGGGTTCACCCCTCCACTTT. Combining the CDR3 with reference TRBV5-6 and TRBJ1-6 gives the whole variable domain DAGVTQSPTHLIKTRGQQVTLRCSPKSGHDTVSWYQQALGQGPQFIFQYYEEEERQRGNFPDRFSGHQFPNYSSELNVNALLLGDSALYLCASSLGLGGSPLHFGNGTRLTVT.